This T cell receptor (beta chain) was captured by sequencing in a study of naive and memory T cell subsets. This clonotype was seen repeatedly, ten times or more. Cells stained for CD3, CD4, CD8, CD45RA, CD27 and viability were sorted into four CD45RA/CD27 subsets. Both TRBC1 and TRBC2 were covered by a beta constant-region primer of two equimolar oligonucleotides. TCRdb reanalysed the UMI-ligation and nested PCR reads using MiXCR and keeps one entry per CDR3 protein. Of 130,000 to 150,000 distinct CDR3 sequences listed, about 18% are singletons. The receptor comes from a human donor in good health. Sequencing input: naive CD4+ T cells from blood.

The CDR3 nucleotides are TGTGCCATCAAAGGGAACAGCAATCAGCCCCAGCATTTT. Residues: CAIKGNSNQPQHF. The chain combines TRBV10-3 with TRBJ1-5, with D unresolved. Germline CDR1 reads ENHRY; CDR2 reads SYGVKD. The CDR3 extends over 13 amino acids. Between the trimmed V and J ends, which lost 7 bases and 1 base, there was a span of 8 bases.